This T cell receptor (beta chain) was profiled in a study of cytomegalovirus exposure and HLA in healthy donors. Study in general: Inside one of the first data releases sat about 85 million unique TCRs taken from HLA-typed donors. Overall study findings and caveats: Near-uniform donor sequencing depth was presumed by presence/absence analyses. Being productive about 87% or about 30% of the time was typical of most TCR beta V segments in an earlier analysis. Most subjects had HLA-A and HLA-B alleles reportedly predicted accurately by TCR beta sequences.

Per the germline V gene, CDR1 is SGHDN and CDR2 is FVKESK. The germline V and J ends were trimmed by 3 bases and 9 bases, with 9 bases remaining between them. This CDR3 comprises 11 residues. About this clone itself: The antigen remains unidentified.

The PCR used 60 Vbeta and 13 Jbeta primers. Data came from immunoSEQ multiplex PCR; TCRdb stores just in-frame clones and leaves some out. This sample carries 100,000 or so clones, about 76% of them seen once, and the ten largest clones take 9.5% to 15%. J is TRBJ2-7 and V is TRBV14; the D is unclear. The TCR originated in a woman in her 40s in good health and CMV-seropositive. Source material: PBMCs. In DNA, the CDR3 is TGTGCCAGCAGCCAGCTGACAAGGCAGTACTTC. It codes for CASSQLTRQYF.